One TCR beta chain is described in this entry. Its antigen is currently unknown. This entry comes from a study of CD8+CD57+ T cells in acquired aplastic anemia. In the study overall: CD4+ and CD8+ cells, once sorted, gave DNA averaging roughly 3 ug. There were roughly 10 million reads, on average, for CD4+ cells from healthy donors. General study results and limits: Sharing between patients and controls was observed for roughly 29 CD8+ CDR3 sequences. Controls did not differ significantly from patients in CD8+ Simpson's diversity.

Germline V gene sequence: CDR1 ENHRY, CDR2 SYGVKD. The CDR3 has 14 residues. Trimming took off 0 bases at V and 4 bases at J, with 9 bases between the two ends. TCR beta VDJ and CDR3 profiles were obtained from a genomic DNA template. A single record per CDR3 protein comes from TCRdb applying MiXCR to the reads. The sample has 200,000 to 250,000 distinct CDR3 sequences, 34% seen once. The specimen was sorted CD4+, CD8+, or CD8+CD57+ T cells (not recorded which) from PBMCs. The chain has TRBV10-3 and TRBJ1-2; D gene ambiguous. This receptor was obtained from a human donor in good health, serving as a control. This CDR3 reads CAISESADLYGYTF. Written as DNA, the CDR3 is TGTGCCATCAGTGAGTCCGCGGACCTCTATGGCTACACCTTC.